The TCR beta chain under discussion was sequenced for a study of cytomegalovirus exposure and HLA in healthy donors. For the study at large: Genotyping of 430 or so donors showed that around 85% belonged to the Caucasian-associated ancestry cluster.

CDR3 length equals 15 residues. In germline, CDR1 is MNHEY, CDR2 SMNVEV (reference sequence). PCR used 60 Vbeta primers and 13 Jbeta primers. Authors' data handling: Later, tens of millions of unique TCR beta chains were counted in an analysis, and some 9.9 million of them were shared. Sequencing used immunoSEQ multiplex PCR; TCRdb keeps in-frame clones, though not all of them. V, J and clone size are taken as reported in that table, and D and trimming were inferred from the DNA itself. Seen here are 180,000 or so clones, approximately 79% observed once, and the top ten hold more than 13%. Turning to this clone: Its antigen is as yet unknown. An end of the junction does not agree with germline; a read error may underlie this.

Broader study findings: Later analysis identified a missense DCLRE1C variant that was linked to TCR beta V- and J-gene trimming. Available immune exposure information was restricted to CMV serostatus only.

The sequencing input was PBMCs. This sequence originates from a man between 45 and 60 years old in good health and CMV-seropositive. The chain links TRBV27 to TRBJ1-2, with 8 bases lining up with TRBD1. The CDR3 is CASSLVGQATYDYTF. The CDR3 nucleotides read TGTGCCAGCAGTTTAGTGGGACAGGCGACCTATGACTACACCTTC.